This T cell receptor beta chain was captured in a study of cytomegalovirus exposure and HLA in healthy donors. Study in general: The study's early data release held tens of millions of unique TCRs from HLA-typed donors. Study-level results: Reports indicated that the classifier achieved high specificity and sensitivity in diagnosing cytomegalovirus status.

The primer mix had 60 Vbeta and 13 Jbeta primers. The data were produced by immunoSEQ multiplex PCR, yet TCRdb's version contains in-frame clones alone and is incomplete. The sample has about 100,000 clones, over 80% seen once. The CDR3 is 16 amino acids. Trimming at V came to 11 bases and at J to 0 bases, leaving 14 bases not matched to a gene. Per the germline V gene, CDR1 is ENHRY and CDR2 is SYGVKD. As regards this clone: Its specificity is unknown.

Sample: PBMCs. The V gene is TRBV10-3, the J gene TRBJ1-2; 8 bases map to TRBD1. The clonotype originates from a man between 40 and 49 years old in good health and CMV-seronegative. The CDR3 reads CAASPQGGGTNYGYTF. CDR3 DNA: TGTGCCGCCTCCCCACAGGGGGGTGGCACTAACTATGGCTACACCTTC.